The source of this T cell receptor (beta chain) is a study of response to subunit inactivated influenza vaccine. The germline gives CDR1 ENHRY, CDR2 SYGVKD. CDR3 length: 15 amino acids. Trimming cost V 2 bases and J 6 bases, with 11 bases left between them. TCRdb processed the RT-PCR reads anew with MiXCR; each CDR3 protein has one entry. The table records about 780,000 distinct CDR3 sequences, around 20% of them present only once. This clonotype has a count of ten or more. Its antigen is still unknown. Study results and caveats: Each seasonal influenza vaccination, the authors suggested, recruits few new T cells.

V gene TRBV10-3 combines with J gene TRBJ1-6; D unresolved. The source was PBMCs from blood, collected roughly 5 days after vaccination. The receptor was derived from a man aged 50-59 years who received an inactivated influenza vaccine. The CDR3 DNA is TGTGCCATCAGTGAGGTGGCTAAGGTTAATTCACCCCTCCACTTT. The encoded protein is CAISEVAKVNSPLHF.